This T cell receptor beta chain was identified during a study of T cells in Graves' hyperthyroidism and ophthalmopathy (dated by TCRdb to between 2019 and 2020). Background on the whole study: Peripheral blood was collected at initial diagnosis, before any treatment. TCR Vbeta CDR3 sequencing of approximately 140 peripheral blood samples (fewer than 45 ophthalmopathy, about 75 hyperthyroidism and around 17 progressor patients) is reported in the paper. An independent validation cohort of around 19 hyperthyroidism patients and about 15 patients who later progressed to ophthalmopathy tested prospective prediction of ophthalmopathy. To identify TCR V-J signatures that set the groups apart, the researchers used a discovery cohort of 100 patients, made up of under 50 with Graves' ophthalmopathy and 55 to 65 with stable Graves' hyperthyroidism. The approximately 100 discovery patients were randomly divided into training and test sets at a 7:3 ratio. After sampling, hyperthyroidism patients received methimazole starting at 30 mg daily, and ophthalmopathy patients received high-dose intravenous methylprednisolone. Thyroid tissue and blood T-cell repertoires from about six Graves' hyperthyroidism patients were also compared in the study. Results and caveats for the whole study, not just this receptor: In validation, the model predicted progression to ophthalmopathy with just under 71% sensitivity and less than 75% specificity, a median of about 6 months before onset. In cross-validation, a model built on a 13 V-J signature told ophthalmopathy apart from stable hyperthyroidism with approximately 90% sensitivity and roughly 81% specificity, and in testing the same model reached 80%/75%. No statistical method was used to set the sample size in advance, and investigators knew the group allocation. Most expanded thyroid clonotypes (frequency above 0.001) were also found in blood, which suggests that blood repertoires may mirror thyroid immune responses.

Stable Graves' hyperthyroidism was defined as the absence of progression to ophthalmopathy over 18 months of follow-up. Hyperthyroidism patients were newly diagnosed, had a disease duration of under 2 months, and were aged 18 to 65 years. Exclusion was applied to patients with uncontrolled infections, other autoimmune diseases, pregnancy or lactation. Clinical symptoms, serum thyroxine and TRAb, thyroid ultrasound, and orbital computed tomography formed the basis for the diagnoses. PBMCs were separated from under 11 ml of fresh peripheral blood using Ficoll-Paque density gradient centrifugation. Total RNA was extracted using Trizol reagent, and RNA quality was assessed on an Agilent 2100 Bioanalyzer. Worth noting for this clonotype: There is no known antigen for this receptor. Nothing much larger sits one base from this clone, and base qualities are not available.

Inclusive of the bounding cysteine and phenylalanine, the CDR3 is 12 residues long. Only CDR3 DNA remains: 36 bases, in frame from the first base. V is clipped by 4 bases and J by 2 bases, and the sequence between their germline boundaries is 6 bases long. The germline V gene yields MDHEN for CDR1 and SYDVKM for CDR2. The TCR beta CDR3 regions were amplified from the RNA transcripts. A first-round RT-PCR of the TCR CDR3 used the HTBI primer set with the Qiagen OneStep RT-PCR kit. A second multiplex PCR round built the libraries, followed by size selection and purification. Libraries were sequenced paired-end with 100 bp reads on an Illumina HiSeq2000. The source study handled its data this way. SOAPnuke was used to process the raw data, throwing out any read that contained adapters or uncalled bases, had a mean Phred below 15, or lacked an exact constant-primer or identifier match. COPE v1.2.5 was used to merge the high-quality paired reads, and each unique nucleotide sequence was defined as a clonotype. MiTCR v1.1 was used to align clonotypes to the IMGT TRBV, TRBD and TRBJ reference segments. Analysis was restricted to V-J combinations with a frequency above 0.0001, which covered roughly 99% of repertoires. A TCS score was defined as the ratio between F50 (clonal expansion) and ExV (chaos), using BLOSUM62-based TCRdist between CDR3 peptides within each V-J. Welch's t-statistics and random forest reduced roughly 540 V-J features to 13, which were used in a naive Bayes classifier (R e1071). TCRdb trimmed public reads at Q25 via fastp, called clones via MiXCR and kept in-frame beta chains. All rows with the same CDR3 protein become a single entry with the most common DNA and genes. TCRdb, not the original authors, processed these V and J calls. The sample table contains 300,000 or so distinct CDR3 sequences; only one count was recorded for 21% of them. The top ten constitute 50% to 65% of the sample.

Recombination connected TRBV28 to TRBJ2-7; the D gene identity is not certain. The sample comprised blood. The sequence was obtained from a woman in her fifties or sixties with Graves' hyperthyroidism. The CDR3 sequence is CASSYYAYEQYF. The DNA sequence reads TGTGCCAGCAGTTATTACGCCTACGAGCAGTACTTC.